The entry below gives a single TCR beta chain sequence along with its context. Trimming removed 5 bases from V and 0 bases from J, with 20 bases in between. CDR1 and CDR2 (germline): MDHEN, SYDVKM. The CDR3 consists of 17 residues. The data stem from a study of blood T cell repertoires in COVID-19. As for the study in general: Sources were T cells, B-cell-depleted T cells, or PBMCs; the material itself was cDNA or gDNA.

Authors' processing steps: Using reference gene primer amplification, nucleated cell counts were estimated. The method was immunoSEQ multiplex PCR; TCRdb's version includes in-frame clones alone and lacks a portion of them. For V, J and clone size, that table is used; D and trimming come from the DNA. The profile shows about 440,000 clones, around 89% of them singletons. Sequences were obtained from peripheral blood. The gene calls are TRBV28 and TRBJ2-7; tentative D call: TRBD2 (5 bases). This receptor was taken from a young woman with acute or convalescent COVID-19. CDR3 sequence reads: CASSLSYALGLSYEQYF. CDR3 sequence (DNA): TGTGCCAGCAGTCTTAGCTATGCACTAGGACTCTCCTACGAGCAGTACTTC.